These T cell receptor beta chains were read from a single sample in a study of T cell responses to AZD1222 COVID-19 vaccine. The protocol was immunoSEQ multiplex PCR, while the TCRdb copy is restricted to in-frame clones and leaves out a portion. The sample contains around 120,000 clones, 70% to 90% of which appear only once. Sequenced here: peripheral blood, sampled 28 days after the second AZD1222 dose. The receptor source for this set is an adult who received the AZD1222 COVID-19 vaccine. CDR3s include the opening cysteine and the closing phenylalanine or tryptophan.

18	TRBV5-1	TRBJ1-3	CASSHPGTELTSGNTIYF
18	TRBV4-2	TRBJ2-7	CASSQEIGTSGFSYEQYF
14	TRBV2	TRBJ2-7	CASSLFPRRTGQYF
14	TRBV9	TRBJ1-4	CASSEGATNEKLFF
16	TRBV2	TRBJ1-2	CAFSTLGRGRLYGYTF
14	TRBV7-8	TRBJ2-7	CASSPPGVSYEQYF
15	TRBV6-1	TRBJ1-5	CASSEALRGNQPQHF
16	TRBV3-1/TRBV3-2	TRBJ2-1	CASSQKAGGPTVEQFF
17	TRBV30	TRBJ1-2	CAWSVPQTGGAGYGYTF
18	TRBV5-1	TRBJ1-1	CASSLAPPRGLMNTEAFF
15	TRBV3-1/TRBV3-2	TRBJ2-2	CASSQVARNTGELFF
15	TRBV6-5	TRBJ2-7	CASRIAGVRTYEQYF
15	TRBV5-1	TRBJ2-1	CASSIRSGSSNEQFF
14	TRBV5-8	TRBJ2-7	CASSLQLAGDEQYF
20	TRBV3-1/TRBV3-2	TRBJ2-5	CASSRKCKRVIRRTKETQYF
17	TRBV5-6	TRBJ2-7	CASSAGTSGLSSYEQYF
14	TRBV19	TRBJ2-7	CASSMWDRKYEQYF
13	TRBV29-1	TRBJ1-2	CSAGTESNYGYTF
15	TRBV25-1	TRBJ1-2	CASSEDGILNYGYTF
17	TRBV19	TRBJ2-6	CASSSGDSISGANVLTF
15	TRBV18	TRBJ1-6	CASSLQGTSNSPLHF
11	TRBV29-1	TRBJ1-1	CSVTAFTEAFF
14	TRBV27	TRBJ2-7	CASRGGGNSYEQYF
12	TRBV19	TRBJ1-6	CASSSPGSPLHF
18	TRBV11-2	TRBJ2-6	CASSPGTGHNSGANVLTF
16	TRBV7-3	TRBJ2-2	CASSPEDRGRGGELFF
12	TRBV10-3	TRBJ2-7	CATRVGSYEQYF
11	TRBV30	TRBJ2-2	CAWSRSGELFF
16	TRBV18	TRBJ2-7	CASSPSAGSFSYEQYF
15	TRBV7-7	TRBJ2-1	CASSPWSEESNEQFF
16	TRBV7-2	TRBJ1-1	CASSFSGMTQNTEAFF
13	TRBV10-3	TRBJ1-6	CAISFDRSSPLHF
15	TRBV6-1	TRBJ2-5	CASSEATGSQETQYF
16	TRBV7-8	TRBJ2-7	CASSDLAGGNIYEQYF
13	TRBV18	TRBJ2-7	CASSPRSSYEQYF
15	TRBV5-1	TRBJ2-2	CASTLTSGINGELFF
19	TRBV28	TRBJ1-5	CASSLFRDREWNSNQPQHF
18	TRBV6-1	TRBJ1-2	CASSEDLGDPAAIYGYTF
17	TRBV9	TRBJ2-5	CASSGSTGITYQETQYF
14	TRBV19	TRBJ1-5	CASSEQGAGQPQHF
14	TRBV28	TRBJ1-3	CASSLTGSGNTIYF
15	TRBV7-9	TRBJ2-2	CASSSPGQNTGELFF
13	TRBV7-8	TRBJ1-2	CASSPKIPYGYTF
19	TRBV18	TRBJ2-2	CASSLFDRASARTTGELFF
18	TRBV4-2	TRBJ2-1	CASSQAGYREMGNNEQFF
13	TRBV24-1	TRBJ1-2	CATSVGSNYGYTF
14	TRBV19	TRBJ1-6	CASSLTVRNSPLHF
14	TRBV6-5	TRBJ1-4	CASSSGRANEKLFF
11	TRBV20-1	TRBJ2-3	CSASRPDTQYF
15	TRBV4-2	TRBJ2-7	CASSERSDISYEQYF